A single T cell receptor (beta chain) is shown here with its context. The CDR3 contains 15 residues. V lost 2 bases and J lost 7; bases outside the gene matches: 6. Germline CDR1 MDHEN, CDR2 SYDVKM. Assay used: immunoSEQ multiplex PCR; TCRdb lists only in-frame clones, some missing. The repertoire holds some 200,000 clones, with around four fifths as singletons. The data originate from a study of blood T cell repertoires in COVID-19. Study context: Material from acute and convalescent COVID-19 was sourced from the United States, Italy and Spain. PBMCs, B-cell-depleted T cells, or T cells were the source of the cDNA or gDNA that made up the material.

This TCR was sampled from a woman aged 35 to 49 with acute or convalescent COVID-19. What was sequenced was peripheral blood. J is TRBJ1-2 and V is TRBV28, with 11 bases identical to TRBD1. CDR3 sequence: CASSLGGQGVFGYTF. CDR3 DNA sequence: TGTGCCAGCAGTTTAGGGGGACAGGGGGTATTTGGCTACACCTTC.